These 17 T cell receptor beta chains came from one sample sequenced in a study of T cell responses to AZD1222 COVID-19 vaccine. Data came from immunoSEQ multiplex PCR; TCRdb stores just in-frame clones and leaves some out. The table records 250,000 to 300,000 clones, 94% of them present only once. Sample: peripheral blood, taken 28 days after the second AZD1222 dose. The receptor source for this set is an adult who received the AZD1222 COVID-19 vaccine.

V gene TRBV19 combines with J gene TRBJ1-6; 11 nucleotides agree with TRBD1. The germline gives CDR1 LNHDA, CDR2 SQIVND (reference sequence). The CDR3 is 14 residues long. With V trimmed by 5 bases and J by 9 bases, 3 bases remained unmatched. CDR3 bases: TGTGCCAGTAGTGGACAGGGGGCGGGTTCACCCCTCCACTTT. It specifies CASSGQGAGSPLHF.

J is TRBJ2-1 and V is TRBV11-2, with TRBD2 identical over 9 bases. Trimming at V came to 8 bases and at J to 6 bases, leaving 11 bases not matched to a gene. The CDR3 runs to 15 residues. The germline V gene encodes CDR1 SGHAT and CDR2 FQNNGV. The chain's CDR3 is CASSPFAGGFNEQFF. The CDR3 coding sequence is TGTGCCAGCTCCCCCTTTGCGGGAGGGTTCAATGAGCAGTTCTTC.

The DNA for the CDR3 is TGTGCCAGCAGTTTACCGTTAGGGGACAATGAGCAGTTCTTC. Its protein is CASSLPLGDNEQFF. The chain joins TRBV28 to TRBJ2-1; a possible D gene is TRBD1 (5 bases). The CDR3 covers 14 residues. V lost 2 bases, J lost 5 bases, and 10 bases lay in between. The germline V gene has CDR1 MDHEN and CDR2 SYDVKM. The whole variable domain, filled in from reference TRBV28 and TRBJ2-1, reads DVKVTQSSRYLVKRTGEKVFLECVQDMDHENMFWYRQDPGLGLRLIYFSYDVKMKEKGDIPEGYSVSREKKERFSLILESASTNQTSMYLCASSLPLGDNEQFFGPGTRLTVL.

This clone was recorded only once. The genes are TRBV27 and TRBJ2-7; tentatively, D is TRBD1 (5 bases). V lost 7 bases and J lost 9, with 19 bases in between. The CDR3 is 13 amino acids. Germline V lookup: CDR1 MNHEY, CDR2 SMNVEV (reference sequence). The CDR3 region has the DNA TGTGCCAGCATGTCAGGGCCCGAACGGAGGCAGTACTTC. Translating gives CASMSGPERRQYF.

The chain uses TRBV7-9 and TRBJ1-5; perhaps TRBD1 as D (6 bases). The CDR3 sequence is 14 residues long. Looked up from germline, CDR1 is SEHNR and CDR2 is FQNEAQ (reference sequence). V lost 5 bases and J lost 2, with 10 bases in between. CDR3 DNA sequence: TGTGCCAGCAGCCTGGGGGCGGGCAATCAGCCCCAGCATTTT. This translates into CASSLGAGNQPQHF.

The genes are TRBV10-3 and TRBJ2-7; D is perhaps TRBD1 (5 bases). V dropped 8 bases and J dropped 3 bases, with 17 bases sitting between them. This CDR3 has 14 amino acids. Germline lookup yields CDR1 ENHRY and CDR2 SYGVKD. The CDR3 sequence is CAILADTTSYEQYF. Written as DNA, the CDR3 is TGTGCCATCTTGGCGGACACCACAAGCTACGAGCAGTACTTC.

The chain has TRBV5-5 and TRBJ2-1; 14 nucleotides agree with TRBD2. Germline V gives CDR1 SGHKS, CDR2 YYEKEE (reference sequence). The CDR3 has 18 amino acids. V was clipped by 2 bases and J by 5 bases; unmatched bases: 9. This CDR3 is CASSFRDRGLAGDNEQFF. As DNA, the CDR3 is TGTGCCAGCAGCTTTCGGGACAGGGGACTAGCGGGGGACAATGAGCAGTTCTTC.

The CDR3 DNA reads TGTGCCAGCAGTGAGTACAGGGGCTACGAGCAGTACTTC. It specifies CASSEYRGYEQYF. The chain employs TRBV2 and TRBJ2-7; TRBD1 matches 7 bases. Germline CDR1 and CDR2: SNHLY and FYNNEI. V shed 3 bases and J 3 bases; nucleotides not matched to a gene: 2. This CDR3 spans 13 amino acids.

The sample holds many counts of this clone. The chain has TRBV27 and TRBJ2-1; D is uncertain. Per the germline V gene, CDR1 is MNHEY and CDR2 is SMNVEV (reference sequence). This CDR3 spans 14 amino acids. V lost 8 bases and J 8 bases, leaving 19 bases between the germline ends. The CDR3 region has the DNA TGTGCCAGCGGACGAAATAGGGCAAGGGATGAGCAGTTCTTC. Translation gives CASGRNRARDEQFF.

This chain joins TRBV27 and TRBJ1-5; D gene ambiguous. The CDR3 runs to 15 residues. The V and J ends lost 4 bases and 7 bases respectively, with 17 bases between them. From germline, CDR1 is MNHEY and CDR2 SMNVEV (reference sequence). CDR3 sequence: CASSSEGGQWQPQHF. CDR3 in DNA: TGTGCCAGCAGTTCGGAGGGAGGCCAATGGCAGCCCCAGCATTTT.

CDR3 coding DNA: TGTGCCAGCAGTGAGGGGACGAACACTGAAGCTTTCTTT. Its translation is CASSEGTNTEAFF. The rearrangement joins TRBV25-1 to TRBJ1-1; tentative D call: TRBD1 (5 bases). Trimming removed 3 bases at V and 1 base at J, with 6 bases between. Germline-derived CDR1 and CDR2 are MGHDK and SYGVNS. The CDR3 is 13 residues long.

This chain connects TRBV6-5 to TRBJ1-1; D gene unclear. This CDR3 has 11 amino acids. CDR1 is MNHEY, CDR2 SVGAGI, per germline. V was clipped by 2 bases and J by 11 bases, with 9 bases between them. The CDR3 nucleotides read TGTGCCAGCAGTTACAGGTTGGATGCTTTCTTT. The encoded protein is CASSYRLDAFF.

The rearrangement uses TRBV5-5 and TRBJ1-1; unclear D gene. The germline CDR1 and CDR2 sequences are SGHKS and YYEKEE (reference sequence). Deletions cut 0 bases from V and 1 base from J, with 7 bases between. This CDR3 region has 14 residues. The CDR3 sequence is CASSLVSANTEAFF. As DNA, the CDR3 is TGTGCCAGCAGCTTGGTATCGGCGAACACTGAAGCTTTCTTT.

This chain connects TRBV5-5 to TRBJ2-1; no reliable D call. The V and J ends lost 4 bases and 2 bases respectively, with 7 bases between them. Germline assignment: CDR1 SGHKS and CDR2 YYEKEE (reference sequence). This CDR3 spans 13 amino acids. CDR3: CASSRGPYNEQFF. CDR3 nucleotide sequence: TGTGCCAGCAGCCGCGGACCCTACAATGAGCAGTTCTTC.

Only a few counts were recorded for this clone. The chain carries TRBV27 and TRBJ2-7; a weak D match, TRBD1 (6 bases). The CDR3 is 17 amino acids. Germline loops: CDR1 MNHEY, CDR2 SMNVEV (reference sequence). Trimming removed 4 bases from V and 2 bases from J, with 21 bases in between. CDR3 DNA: TGTGCCAGCAGTTCCGGTTCCGGGCTGGCAGGGGCCTACGAGCAGTACTTC. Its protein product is CASSSGSGLAGAYEQYF.

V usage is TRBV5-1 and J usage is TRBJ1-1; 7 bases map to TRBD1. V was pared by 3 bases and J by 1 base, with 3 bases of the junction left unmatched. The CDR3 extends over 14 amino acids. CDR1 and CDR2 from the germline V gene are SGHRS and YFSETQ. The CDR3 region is CASSSYRGNTEAFF. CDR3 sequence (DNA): TGCGCCAGCAGCTCCTACAGGGGGAACACTGAAGCTTTCTTT. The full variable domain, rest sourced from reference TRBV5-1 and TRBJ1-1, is KAGVTQTPRYLIKTRGQQVTLSCSPISGHRSVSWYQQTPGQGLQFLFEYFSETQRNKGNFPGRFSGRQFSNSRSEMNVSTLELGDSALYLCASSSYRGNTEAFFGQGTRLTVV.

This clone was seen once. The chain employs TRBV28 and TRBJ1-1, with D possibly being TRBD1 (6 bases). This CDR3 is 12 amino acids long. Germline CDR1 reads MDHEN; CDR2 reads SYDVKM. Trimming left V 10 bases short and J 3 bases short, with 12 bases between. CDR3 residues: CAIGQTYTEAFF. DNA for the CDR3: TGTGCCATCGGACAGACCTACACTGAAGCTTTCTTT.